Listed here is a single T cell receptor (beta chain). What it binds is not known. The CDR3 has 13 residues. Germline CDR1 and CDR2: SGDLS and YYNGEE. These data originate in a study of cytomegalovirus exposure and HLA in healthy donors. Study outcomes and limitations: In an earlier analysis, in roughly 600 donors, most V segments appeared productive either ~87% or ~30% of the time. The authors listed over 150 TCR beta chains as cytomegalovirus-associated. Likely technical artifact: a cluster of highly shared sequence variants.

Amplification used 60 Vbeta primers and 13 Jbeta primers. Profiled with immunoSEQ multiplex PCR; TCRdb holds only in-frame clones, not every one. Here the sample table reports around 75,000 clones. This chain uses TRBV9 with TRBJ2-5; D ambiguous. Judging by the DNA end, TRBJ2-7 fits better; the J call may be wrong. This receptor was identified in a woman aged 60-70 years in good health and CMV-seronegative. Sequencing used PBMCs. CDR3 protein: CASSPGFPYEQYF. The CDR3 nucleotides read TGTGCCAGCAGCCCCGGGTTCCCCTACGAGCAGTACTTC.